What follows are 9 T cell receptor beta chains derived from one specimen sequenced in a study of OX40 agonist ivuxolimab in advanced cancers. The repertoire was sequenced with immunoSEQ multiplex PCR; TCRdb's copy has only in-frame clones and lacks some. This table holds around 20,000 clones, roughly 91% found once. The source material was CD4+ or CD8+ T cells sorted from blood, sampled in a trial of the OX40 agonist ivuxolimab. These receptor sequences come from an adult with an advanced solid tumor such as melanoma, head and neck, liver or kidney cancer.

The chain is built from TRBV2 and TRBJ2-2; D possibly corresponds to TRBD2 (6 bases). There are 17 residues in the CDR3. The V and J ends lost 4 bases and 1 base respectively, with 16 bases between them. CDR1 is SNHLY and CDR2 is FYNNEI in the germline V gene. The CDR3 nucleotides are TGTGCCAGCAGTGGGACTAACGAACAACAGAACACCGGGGAGCTGTTTTTT. It translates to CASSGTNEQQNTGELFF.

The CDR3 DNA sequence: TGTGCCAGCAGTAATATCAGGGAGCTAGGGGACATTCAGTACTTC. Encoded protein: CASSNIRELGDIQYF. This chain joins TRBV28 and TRBJ2-4, with D perhaps matching TRBD1 or TRBD2 (5 bases each). The CDR3 sequence is 15 residues long. Germline lookup yields CDR1 MDHEN and CDR2 SYDVKM. Trimming removed 5 bases from V and 8 bases from J, with 19 bases in between.

This clone appeared a few times. The CDR3 sequence is CASSHRTSDEQFF. The CDR3, as DNA: TGCGCCAGCAGCCATAGGACTAGCGATGAGCAGTTCTTC. The V gene is TRBV4-3, the J gene TRBJ2-1; 9 bases are a match to TRBD2. Germline V gives CDR1 LGHNA, CDR2 YSLEER. The V segment lost 3 bases and the J segment 8 bases; nucleotides outside the gene matches: 2. The CDR3 sequence is 13 residues long.

This clone came up a few times. This chain links TRBV2 with TRBJ2-3; D remains unclear. CDR1 SNHLY and CDR2 FYNNEI come from the germline V gene. There are 13 residues in the CDR3. Trimming removed 3 bases at V and 0 bases at J, with 4 bases between. The CDR3 coding sequence is TGTGCCAGCAGTGACAGCAGCACAGATACGCAGTATTTT. As protein: CASSDSSTDTQYF.

This rearrangement joins TRBV5-5 to TRBJ2-3; D is unclear. The CDR3 runs 15 residues. CDR1 is SGHKS and CDR2 is YYEKEE in the germline V gene (reference sequence). V lost 1 base to trimming and J lost 0 bases, with 9 bases between them. For the CDR3, the DNA is TGTGCCAGCAGCTTGTTGTGGCCTAGCACAGATACGCAGTATTTT. This translates into CASSLLWPSTDTQYF.

The V gene is TRBV27, the J gene TRBJ2-1; possibly TRBD2 for D (6 bases). V lost 2 bases and J lost 8, with 16 bases in between. This CDR3 is built from 15 residues. CDR1 is MNHEY and CDR2 is SMNVEV in the germline V gene (reference sequence). The CDR3 sequence: CASSLVRESFYEQFF. DNA for the CDR3: TGTGCCAGCAGTTTAGTCCGGGAGAGCTTCTATGAGCAGTTCTTC.

The V call is TRBV7-6, the J call TRBJ2-5, with TRBD2 identical over 7 bases. J was trimmed by 4 bases and V by 0 bases; bases with no gene match: 5. CDR3 length: 15 amino acids. Germline CDR1 and CDR2: SGHVS and FNYEAQ. CDR3: CASSLAPGRGETQYF. The CDR3 DNA is TGTGCCAGCAGCTTAGCCCCAGGGAGGGGAGAGACCCAGTACTTC.

The chain uses TRBV14 and TRBJ2-7; D unresolved. Germline assignment: CDR1 SGHDN and CDR2 FVKESK. V lost 1 base and J lost 3, with 10 bases in between. The CDR3 is made up of 14 amino acids. CDR3 nucleotides: TGTGCCAGCAGCCAAGTATCAGGTTACTACGAGCAGTACTTC. This translates into CASSQVSGYYEQYF.

This chain uses TRBV30 with TRBJ2-2; D possibly uses TRBD1 or TRBD2 (5 bases each). V was pared by 5 bases and J by 8 bases, with 15 bases between. CDR1 is GTSNPN and CDR2 is SVGIG in the germline V gene (reference sequence). This CDR3 is built from 13 residues. CDR3 residues: CAWAEGRSGELFF. DNA of the CDR3: TGTGCCTGGGCTGAGGGGCGCTCGGGGGAGCTGTTTTTT.